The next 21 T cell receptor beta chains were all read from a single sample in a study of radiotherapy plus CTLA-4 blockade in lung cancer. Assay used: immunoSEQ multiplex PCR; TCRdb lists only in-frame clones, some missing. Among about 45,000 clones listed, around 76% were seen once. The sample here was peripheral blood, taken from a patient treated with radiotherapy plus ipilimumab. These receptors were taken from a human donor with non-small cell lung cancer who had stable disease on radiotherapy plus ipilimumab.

The CDR3 DNA reads TGCGCCAGCAGCCAAGAACGGCTTCTTGGGCCCCAGCATTTT. Translating gives CASSQERLLGPQHF. The rearrangement uses TRBV4-3 and TRBJ1-5; no clear D gene. Germline V gene lookup returns CDR1 LGHNA and CDR2 YSLEER. Trimming took off 0 bases at V and 9 bases at J, with 12 bases between the two ends. The CDR3 loop spans 14 amino acids.

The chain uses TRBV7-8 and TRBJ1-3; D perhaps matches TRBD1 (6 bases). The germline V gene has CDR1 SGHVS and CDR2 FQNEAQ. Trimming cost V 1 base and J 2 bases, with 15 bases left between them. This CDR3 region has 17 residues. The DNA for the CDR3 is TGTGCCAGCAGCTTAGTGGGGGCCGGGATAGCTGGAAACACCATATATTTT. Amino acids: CASSLVGAGIAGNTIYF.

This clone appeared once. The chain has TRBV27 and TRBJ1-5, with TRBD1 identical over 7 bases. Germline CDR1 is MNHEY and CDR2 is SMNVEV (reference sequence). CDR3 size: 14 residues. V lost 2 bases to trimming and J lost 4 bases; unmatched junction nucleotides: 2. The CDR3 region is CASSLTGANQPQHF. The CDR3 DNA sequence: TGTGCCAGCAGTTTAACAGGGGCTAATCAGCCCCAGCATTTT.

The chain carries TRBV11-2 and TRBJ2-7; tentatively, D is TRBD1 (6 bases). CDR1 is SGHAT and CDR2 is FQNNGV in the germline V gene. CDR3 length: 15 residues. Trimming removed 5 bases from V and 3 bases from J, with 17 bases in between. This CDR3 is CASSTGQSPVYEQYF. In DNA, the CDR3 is TGTGCCAGCAGCACCGGACAGTCCCCGGTCTACGAGCAGTACTTC.

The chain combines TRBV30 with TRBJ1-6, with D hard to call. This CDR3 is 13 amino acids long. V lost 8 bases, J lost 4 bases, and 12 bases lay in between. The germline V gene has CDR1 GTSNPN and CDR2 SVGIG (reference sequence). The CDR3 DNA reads TGTGCCCACGGTAGGCCGTATAATTCACCCCTCCACTTT. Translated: CAHGRPYNSPLHF.

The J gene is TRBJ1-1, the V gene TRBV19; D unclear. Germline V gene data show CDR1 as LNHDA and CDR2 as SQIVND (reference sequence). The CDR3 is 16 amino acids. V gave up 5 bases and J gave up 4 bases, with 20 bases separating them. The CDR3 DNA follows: TGTGCCAGTAGTCCCAAAACGAGGGAGTCGGGCACTGAAGCTTTCTTT. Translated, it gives CASSPKTRESGTEAFF.

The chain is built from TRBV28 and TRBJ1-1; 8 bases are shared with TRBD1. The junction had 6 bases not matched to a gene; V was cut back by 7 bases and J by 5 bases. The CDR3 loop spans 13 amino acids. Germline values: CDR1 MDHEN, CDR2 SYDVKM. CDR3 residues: CASIQGGYTEAFF. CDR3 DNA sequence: TGTGCCAGCATACAGGGGGGCTATACTGAAGCTTTCTTT.

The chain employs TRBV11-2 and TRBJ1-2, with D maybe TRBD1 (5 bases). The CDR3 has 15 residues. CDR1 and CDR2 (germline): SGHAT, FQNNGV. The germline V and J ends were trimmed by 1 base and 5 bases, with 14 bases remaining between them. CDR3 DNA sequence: TGTGCCAGCAGCTTAGTCAGGGTACCCACATATGGCTACACCTTC. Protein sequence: CASSLVRVPTYGYTF.

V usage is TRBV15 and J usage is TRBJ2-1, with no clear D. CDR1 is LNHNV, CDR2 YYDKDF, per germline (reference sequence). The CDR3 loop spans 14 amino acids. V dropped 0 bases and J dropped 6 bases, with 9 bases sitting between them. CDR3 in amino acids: CATSRERASNEQFF. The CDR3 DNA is TGTGCCACCAGCAGAGAACGAGCTAGCAATGAGCAGTTCTTC. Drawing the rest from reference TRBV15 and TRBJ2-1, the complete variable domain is DAMVIQNPRYQVTQFGKPVTLSCSQTLNHNVMYWYQQKSSQAPKLLFHYYDKDFNNEADTPDNFQSRRPNTSFCFLDIRSPGLGDTAMYLCATSRERASNEQFFGPGTRLTVL.

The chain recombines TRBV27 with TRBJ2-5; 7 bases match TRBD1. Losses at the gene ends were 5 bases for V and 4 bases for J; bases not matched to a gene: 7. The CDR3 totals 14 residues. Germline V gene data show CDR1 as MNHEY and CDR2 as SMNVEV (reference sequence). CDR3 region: CASSHLTGRETQYF. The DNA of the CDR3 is TGTGCCAGCAGTCACCTGACAGGGCGAGAGACCCAGTACTTC.

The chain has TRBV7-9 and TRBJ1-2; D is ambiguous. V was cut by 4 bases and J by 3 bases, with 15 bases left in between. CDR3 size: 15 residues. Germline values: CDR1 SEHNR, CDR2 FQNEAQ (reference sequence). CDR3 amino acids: CASSSQPSGDYGYTF. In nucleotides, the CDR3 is TGTGCCAGCAGCTCCCAACCTTCTGGGGACTATGGCTACACCTTC.

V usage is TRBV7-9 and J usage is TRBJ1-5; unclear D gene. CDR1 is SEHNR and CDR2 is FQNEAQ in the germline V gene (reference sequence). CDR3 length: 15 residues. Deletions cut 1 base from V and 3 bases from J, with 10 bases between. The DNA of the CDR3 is TGTGCCAGCAGCTTAGGGCAAGTTCACAATCAGCCCCAGCATTTT. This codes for CASSLGQVHNQPQHF.

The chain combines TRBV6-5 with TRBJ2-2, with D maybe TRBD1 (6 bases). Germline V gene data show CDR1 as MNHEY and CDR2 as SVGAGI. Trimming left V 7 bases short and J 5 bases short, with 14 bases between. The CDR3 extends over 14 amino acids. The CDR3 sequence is CASINQQGTGELFF. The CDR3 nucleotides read TGTGCCAGCATCAATCAACAGGGAACCGGGGAGCTGTTTTTT.

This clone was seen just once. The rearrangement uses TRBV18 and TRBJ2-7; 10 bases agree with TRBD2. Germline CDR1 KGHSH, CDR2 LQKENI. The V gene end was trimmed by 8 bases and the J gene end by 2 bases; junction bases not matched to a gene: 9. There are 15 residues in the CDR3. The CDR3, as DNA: TGTGCCAGCGCTGATTCTAGCGGGGGCCCCTACGAGCAGTACTTC. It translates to CASADSSGGPYEQYF. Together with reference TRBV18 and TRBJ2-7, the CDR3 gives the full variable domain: NAGVMQNPRHLVRRRGQEARLRCSPMKGHSHVYWYRQLPEEGLKFMVYLQKENIIDESGMPKERFSAEFPKEGPSILRIQQVVRGDSAAYFCASADSSGGPYEQYFGPGTRLTVT.

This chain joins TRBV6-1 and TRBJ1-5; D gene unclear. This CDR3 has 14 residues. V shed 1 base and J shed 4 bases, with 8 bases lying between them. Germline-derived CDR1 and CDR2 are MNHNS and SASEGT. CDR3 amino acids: CASSEGVANQPQHF. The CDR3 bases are TGTGCCAGCAGTGAAGGGGTCGCAAATCAGCCCCAGCATTTT.

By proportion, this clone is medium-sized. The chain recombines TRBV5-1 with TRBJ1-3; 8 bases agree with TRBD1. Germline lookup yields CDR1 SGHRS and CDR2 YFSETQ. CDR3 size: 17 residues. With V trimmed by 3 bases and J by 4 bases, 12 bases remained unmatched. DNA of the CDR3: TGCGCCAGCAGCTCTGGACAGGGCGGTATCTCCGGAAACACCATATATTTT. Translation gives CASSSGQGGISGNTIYF.

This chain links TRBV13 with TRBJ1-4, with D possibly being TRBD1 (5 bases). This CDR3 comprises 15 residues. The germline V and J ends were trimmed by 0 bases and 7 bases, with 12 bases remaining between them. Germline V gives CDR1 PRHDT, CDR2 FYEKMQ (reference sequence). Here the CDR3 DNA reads TGTGCCAGCAGCTTAGGCGGGCAGGGCTTTGAAAAACTGTTTTTT. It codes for CASSLGGQGFEKLFF.

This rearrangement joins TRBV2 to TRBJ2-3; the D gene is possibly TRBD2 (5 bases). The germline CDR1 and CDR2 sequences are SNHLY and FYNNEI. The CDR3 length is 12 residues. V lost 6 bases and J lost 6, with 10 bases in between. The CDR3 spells CASREEEDTQYF. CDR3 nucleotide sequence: TGTGCCAGCAGGGAGGAAGAGGATACGCAGTATTTT.

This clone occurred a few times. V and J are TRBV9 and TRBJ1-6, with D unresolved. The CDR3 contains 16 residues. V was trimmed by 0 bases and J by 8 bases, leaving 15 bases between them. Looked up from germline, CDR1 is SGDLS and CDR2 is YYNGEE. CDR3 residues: CASSVEVGGGDSPLHF. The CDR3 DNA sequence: TGTGCCAGCAGCGTAGAAGTGGGCGGTGGGGATTCACCCCTCCACTTT.

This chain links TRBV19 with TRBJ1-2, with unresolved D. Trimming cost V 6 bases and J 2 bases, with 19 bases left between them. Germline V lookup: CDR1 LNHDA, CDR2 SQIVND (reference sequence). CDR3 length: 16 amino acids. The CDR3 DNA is TGTGCCAGTAGCCTGAAACCCGGAGGGAGAAACTATGGCTACACCTTC. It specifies CASSLKPGGRNYGYTF.

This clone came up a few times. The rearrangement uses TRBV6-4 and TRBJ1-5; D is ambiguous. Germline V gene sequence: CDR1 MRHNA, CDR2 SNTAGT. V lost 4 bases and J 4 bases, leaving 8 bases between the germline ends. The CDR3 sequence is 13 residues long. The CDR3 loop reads CASSVEENQPQHF. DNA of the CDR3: TGTGCCAGCAGTGTTGAGGAGAATCAGCCCCAGCATTTT.